These 23 T cell receptor beta chains came from one sample sequenced in a study of T cell responses to AZD1222 COVID-19 vaccine. Measured with immunoSEQ multiplex PCR; TCRdb has only the in-frame clones, and not every one. The sample carries under 80,000 clones, 79% recorded once. Sequenced here: peripheral blood, sampled on day 0 of MenACWY control vaccination. The receptors were sampled from an adult in good health.

This chain links TRBV7-2 with TRBJ2-2, with D possibly TRBD1 on 6 matching bases. Germline loops: CDR1 SGHTA, CDR2 FQGNSA. The CDR3 is made up of 14 amino acids. Trimming removed 3 bases from V and 5 bases from J, with 10 bases in between. CDR3 amino acids: CASSFQGMTGELFF. The CDR3 DNA follows: TGTGCCAGCAGCTTTCAGGGGATGACCGGGGAGCTGTTTTTT. The full variable domain, its missing parts supplied by reference TRBV7-2 and TRBJ2-2, is GAGVSQSPSNKVTEKGKDVELRCDPISGHTALYWYRQSLGQGLEFLIYFQGNSAPDKSGLPSDRFSAERTGGSVSTLTIQRTQQEDSAVYLCASSFQGMTGELFFGEGSRLTVL.

V and J are TRBV7-9 and TRBJ2-1; a weak D match, TRBD1 (6 bases). Trimming removed 1 base at V and 12 bases at J, with 19 bases between. Germline V gene sequence: CDR1 SEHNR, CDR2 FQNEAQ (reference sequence). This CDR3 has 15 residues. Here the CDR3 reads CASSLDSDHRAPQFF. The CDR3 DNA is TGTGCCAGCAGCTTAGACAGTGATCACAGGGCCCCGCAGTTCTTC.

The chain has TRBV6-5 and TRBJ1-1; D unresolved. The germline V gene has CDR1 MNHEY and CDR2 SVGAGI. The CDR3 runs to 16 residues. V lost 2 bases, J lost 1 base, and 14 bases lay in between. CDR3 region: CASSYRTRTRNTEAFF. As DNA, the CDR3 is TGTGCCAGCAGTTACCGAACCCGGACCCGGAACACTGAAGCTTTCTTT.

The chain couples TRBV9 to TRBJ2-5; 9 positions agree with TRBD1. From germline, CDR1 is SGDLS and CDR2 YYNGEE. The CDR3 length is 13 residues. V lost 3 bases, J lost 3 bases, and 0 bases stayed unmatched. CDR3 sequence: CASSGTGEETQYF. CDR3 in DNA: TGTGCCAGCAGCGGGACAGGGGAAGAGACCCAGTACTTC. Filled out from reference TRBV9 and TRBJ2-5, the complete variable domain reads DSGVTQTPKHLITATGQRVTLRCSPRSGDLSVYWYQQSLDQGLQFLIQYYNGEERAKGNILERFSAQQFPDLHSELNLSSLELGDSALYFCASSGTGEETQYFGPGTRLLVL.

This chain uses TRBV5-8 with TRBJ1-1; D gene uncertain. Germline V gene sequence: CDR1 SGHTS, CDR2 YDEGEE. V was shortened by 1 base and J by 1 base, with 5 bases between the two germline ends. This CDR3 spans 13 amino acids. The CDR3 protein is CASSLSKNTEAFF. Written as DNA, the CDR3 is TGTGCCAGCAGCTTGTCCAAGAACACTGAAGCTTTCTTT.

In DNA form, the CDR3 reads TGTGCCAGCAGCGTAGGGCAGAGCTCCTACGAGCAGTACTTC. It specifies CASSVGQSSYEQYF. This rearrangement joins TRBV9 to TRBJ2-7, with D hard to call. Trimming pared 0 bases from V and 0 bases from J, leaving 7 bases between. The germline gives CDR1 SGDLS, CDR2 YYNGEE. CDR3 length equals 14 residues.

This clone was counted once. The chain uses TRBV5-1 and TRBJ2-1, with D possibly called TRBD1 or TRBD2 (5 bases each). Looked up from germline, CDR1 is SGHRS and CDR2 is YFSETQ. The CDR3 spans 13 residues. Between the trimmed V and J ends, which lost 0 bases and 8 bases, there was a span of 9 bases. CDR3 in DNA: TGCGCCAGCAGCTTGGGGGGGACCTATGAGCAGTTCTTC. This translates into CASSLGGTYEQFF. Supplemented by reference TRBV5-1 and TRBJ2-1, the full variable domain reads KAGVTQTPRYLIKTRGQQVTLSCSPISGHRSVSWYQQTPGQGLQFLFEYFSETQRNKGNFPGRFSGRQFSNSRSEMNVSTLELGDSALYLCASSLGGTYEQFFGPGTRLTVL.

This clone was detected ten times or more. The V gene is TRBV27, the J gene TRBJ1-5, with D uncertain. V lost 5 bases and J 5 bases, leaving 10 bases between the germline ends. This CDR3 comprises 13 residues. Germline loops: CDR1 MNHEY, CDR2 SMNVEV (reference sequence). Here the CDR3 reads CASSAISYQPQHF. CDR3 DNA sequence: TGTGCCAGCAGTGCAATTTCATATCAGCCCCAGCATTTT.

This clone came up a few times. V usage is TRBV27 and J usage is TRBJ1-2; the D gene is possibly TRBD1 (5 bases). The CDR3 extends over 15 amino acids. Germline V gives CDR1 MNHEY, CDR2 SMNVEV (reference sequence). Trimming pared 2 bases from V and 4 bases from J, leaving 14 bases between. CDR3 loop: CASSLNGGSSYGYTF. DNA for the CDR3: TGTGCCAGCAGTTTAAATGGGGGAAGCTCCTATGGCTACACCTTC.

The chain is built from TRBV4-2 and TRBJ1-3; 8 positions match TRBD1. The germline V gene encodes CDR1 LGHNA and CDR2 YNFKEQ. V lost 1 base and J lost 4; bases outside the gene matches: 3. This CDR3 is built from 15 residues. This CDR3 is CASSQGTGQGNTIYF. The CDR3 DNA sequence: TGTGCCAGCAGCCAAGGGACAGGGCAAGGAAACACCATATATTTT.

This clone was detected many times. CDR3 sequence: CASRLARPQGNYGYTF. CDR3 in DNA: TGTGCAAGTCGCTTAGCTCGTCCACAAGGTAACTATGGCTACACCTTC. The rearrangement links TRBV12-2 to TRBJ1-2. TRBV12-2 counts as a pseudogene. This CDR3 contains 16 residues.

This rearrangement joins TRBV7-2 to TRBJ1-4, with D uncertain. Trimming removed 2 bases from V and 8 bases from J, with 9 bases in between. Looked up from germline, CDR1 is SGHTA and CDR2 is FQGNSA. The CDR3 is 13 amino acids. The CDR3 region has the DNA TGTGCCAGCAGCTTAACAGTTAGGGAAAAACTGTTTTTT. Residues: CASSLTVREKLFF.

The chain employs TRBV12-2 and TRBJ2-3; the tabulated D call, TRBD1, remains unverified against the DNA. TRBV12-2 is deemed a pseudogene. CDR3 length equals 15 residues. The CDR3 loop is CASRFQGRGTCTQYF. CDR3 nucleotide sequence: TGTGCAAGTCGCTTCCAGGGCAGGGGGACGTGTACGCAGTATTTT.

V usage is TRBV29-1 and J usage is TRBJ2-2; D is uncertain. Deletions cut 1 base from V and 5 bases from J, with 8 bases between. From germline, CDR1 is SQVTM and CDR2 ANQGSEA. The CDR3 runs 13 residues. CDR3 protein: CSVEGTQTGELFF. The CDR3 nucleotides read TGCAGCGTTGAAGGGACCCAAACCGGGGAGCTGTTTTTT.

The V call is TRBV30, the J call TRBJ1-5, with TRBD1 matching 8 bases. The V gene's germline CDR1 is GTSNPN and CDR2 SVGIG (reference sequence). J was trimmed by 5 bases and V by 5 bases; bases with no gene match: 5. This CDR3 spans 13 amino acids. CDR3 nucleotides: TGTGCCTGGGGATCAGGGGGCCATCAGCCCCAGCATTTT. Its translation: CAWGSGGHQPQHF.

Written as DNA, the CDR3 is TGTGCCAGTAGTATAGGACACCGAGACTATGGCTACACCTTC. Amino acids: CASSIGHRDYGYTF. The chain couples TRBV19 to TRBJ1-2, with no clear D. From germline, CDR1 is LNHDA and CDR2 SQIVND (reference sequence). Trimming stripped 1 base from V and 3 bases from J, with 9 bases between. The CDR3 totals 14 residues.

This clone came up once. This chain links TRBV4-3 with TRBJ2-4, with D possibly matching TRBD1 (6 bases). The germline V and J ends were trimmed by 0 bases and 1 base, with 13 bases remaining between them. The CDR3 has 17 amino acids. Germline V gene sequence: CDR1 LGHNA, CDR2 YSLEER. The CDR3 DNA reads TGCGCCAGCAGCCAAGATTTCACAGGGATGGCCAAAAACATTCAGTACTTC. This translates into CASSQDFTGMAKNIQYF.

This sequence joins TRBV7-2 and TRBJ2-3, with TRBD2 matching 7 bases. Germline V CDR1 and CDR2: SGHTA, FQGNSA. Trimming cost V 7 bases and J 4 bases; bases outside gene matches: 8. The CDR3 is 14 residues long. Here the CDR3 reads CASTSQRGSDTQYF. CDR3 DNA sequence: TGTGCCAGCACAAGCCAGCGGGGCTCAGATACGCAGTATTTT.

The chain recombines TRBV6-5 with TRBJ2-5; D perhaps matches TRBD2 (5 bases). Germline assignment: CDR1 MNHEY and CDR2 SVGAGI. Trimming removed 5 bases from V and 2 bases from J, with 9 bases in between. The length of the CDR3 is 13 residues. As DNA, the CDR3 is TGTGCCAGCAGTCCCAGAGGGCAAGAGACCCAGTACTTC. This gives the protein CASSPRGQETQYF.

This sequence joins TRBV9 and TRBJ2-2, with D uncertain. V was shortened by 0 bases and J by 6 bases, with 18 bases between the two germline ends. Germline V lookup: CDR1 SGDLS, CDR2 YYNGEE. The CDR3 length is 17 residues. The CDR3 is CASSVDANQMRSGELFF. The CDR3, as DNA: TGTGCCAGCAGCGTAGATGCTAACCAAATGAGATCCGGGGAGCTGTTTTTT.

The chain has TRBV30 and TRBJ1-2; the match to TRBD1 covers 7 bases. This CDR3 is built from 13 residues. Germline CDR1 is GTSNPN and CDR2 is SVGIG (reference sequence). The V and J ends lost 8 bases and 1 base, in that order; junction bases with no gene match: 7. CDR3 loop: CAGNRGFNYGYTF. DNA of the CDR3: TGTGCCGGAAACAGGGGTTTTAACTATGGCTACACCTTC.

This chain connects TRBV19 to TRBJ1-2; D perhaps matches TRBD1 (6 bases). The V end was cut by 4 bases, the J end by 8 bases, with 23 bases between. Germline CDR1 reads LNHDA; CDR2 reads SQIVND (reference sequence). CDR3 length: 16 amino acids. In nucleotides, the CDR3 is TGTGCCAGTAGTAGCGCAGGGGTGGAGGGGCTGCGAGGCTACACCTTC. This translates into CASSSAGVEGLRGYTF. The full variable domain, its missing parts supplied by reference TRBV19 and TRBJ1-2, is DGGITQSPKYLFRKEGQNVTLSCEQNLNHDAMYWYRQDPGQGLRLIYYSQIVNDFQKGDIAEGYSVSREKKESFPLTVTSAQKNPTAFYLCASSSAGVEGLRGYTFGSGTRLTVV.

The chain employs TRBV19 and TRBJ1-4, with D possibly being TRBD1 (6 bases). Germline V gene data show CDR1 as LNHDA and CDR2 as SQIVND (reference sequence). The CDR3 runs 14 residues. Trimming removed 5 bases at V and 6 bases at J, with 13 bases between. CDR3 bases: TGTGCCAGTAGTTCGACAGGTATCGATGAAAAACTGTTTTTT. It is translated as CASSSTGIDEKLFF.